This TCR beta chain was identified in a study of shared clonotypes between healthy human individuals. Study results and limitations: Non-shared clonotypes had lower generation probabilities than clonotypes shared by all four sorted-subset donors. Several donors showed sharing of 4.5% to 5% of naive CD4 clonotypes. Few donors restricted represented genetic and exposure-history diversity.

The naive CD8 population came from CD45RO-negative cells selected for CCR7, without terminally differentiated effector memory CD45RA+ cells. With respect to this clone: Its target is unknown.

Several immunoSEQ plates received, in even portions, the genomic DNA of each subset. This table comes from immunoSEQ multiplex PCR, and its TCRdb copy is limited to in-frame clones, with some not included. The data show under 600,000 clones, roughly 98% seen once. The germline gives CDR1 MNHEY, CDR2 SMNVEV (reference sequence). V trimming: 5 bases; J trimming: 6 bases; junction bases outside the gene matches: 10. The length of the CDR3 is 15 residues. The rearrangement joins TRBV27 to TRBJ2-7; TRBD2 agrees at 10 bases. The sample comprised naive CD8+ T cells sorted from blood. This TCR was sampled from a young man in good health. For the CDR3, the DNA is TGTGCCAGCAGTCCAACAGCGGGAGGGTCTTTCGAGCAGTACTTC. Its protein product is CASSPTAGGSFEQYF.